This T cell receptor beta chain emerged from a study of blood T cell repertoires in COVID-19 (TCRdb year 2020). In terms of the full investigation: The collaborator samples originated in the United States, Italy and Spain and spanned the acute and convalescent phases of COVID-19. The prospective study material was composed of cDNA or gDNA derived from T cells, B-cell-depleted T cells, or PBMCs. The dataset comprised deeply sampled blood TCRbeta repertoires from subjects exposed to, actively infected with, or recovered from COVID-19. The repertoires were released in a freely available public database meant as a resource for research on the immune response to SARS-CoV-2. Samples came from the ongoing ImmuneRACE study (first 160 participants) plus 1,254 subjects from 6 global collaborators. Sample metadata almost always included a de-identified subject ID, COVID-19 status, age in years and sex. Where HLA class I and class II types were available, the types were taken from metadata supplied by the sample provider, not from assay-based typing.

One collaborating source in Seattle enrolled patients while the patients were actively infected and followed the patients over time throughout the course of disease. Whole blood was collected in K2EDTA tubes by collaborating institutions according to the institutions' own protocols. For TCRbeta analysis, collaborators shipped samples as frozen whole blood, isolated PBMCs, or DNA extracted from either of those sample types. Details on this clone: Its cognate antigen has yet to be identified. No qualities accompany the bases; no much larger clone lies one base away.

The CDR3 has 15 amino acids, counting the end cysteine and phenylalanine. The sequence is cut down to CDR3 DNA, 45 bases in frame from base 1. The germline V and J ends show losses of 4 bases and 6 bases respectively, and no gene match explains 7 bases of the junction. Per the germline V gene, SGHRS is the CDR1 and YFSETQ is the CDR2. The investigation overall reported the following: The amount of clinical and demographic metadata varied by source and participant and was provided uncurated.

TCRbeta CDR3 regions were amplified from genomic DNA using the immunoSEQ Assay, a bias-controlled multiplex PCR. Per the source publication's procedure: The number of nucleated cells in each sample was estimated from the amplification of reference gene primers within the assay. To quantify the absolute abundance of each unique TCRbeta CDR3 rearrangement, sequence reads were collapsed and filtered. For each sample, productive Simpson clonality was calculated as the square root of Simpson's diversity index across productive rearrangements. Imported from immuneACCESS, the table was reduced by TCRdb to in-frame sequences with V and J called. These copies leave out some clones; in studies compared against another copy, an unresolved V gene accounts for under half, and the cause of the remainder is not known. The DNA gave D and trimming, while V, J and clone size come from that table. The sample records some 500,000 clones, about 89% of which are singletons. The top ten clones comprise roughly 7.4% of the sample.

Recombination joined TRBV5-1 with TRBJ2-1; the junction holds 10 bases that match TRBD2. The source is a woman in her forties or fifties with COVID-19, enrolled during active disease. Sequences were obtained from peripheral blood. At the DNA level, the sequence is TGCGCCAGCAGCATAAGCGGGGGGGCCTTCAATGAGCAGTTCTTC. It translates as CASSISGGAFNEQFF. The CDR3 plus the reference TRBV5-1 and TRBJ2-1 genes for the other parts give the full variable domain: KAGVTQTPRYLIKTRGQQVTLSCSPISGHRSVSWYQQTPGQGLQFLFEYFSETQRNKGNFPGRFSGRQFSNSRSEMNVSTLELGDSALYLCASSISGGAFNEQFFGPGTRLTVL.